This T cell receptor (beta chain) comes out of a study of radiotherapy plus CTLA-4 blockade in lung cancer. This clone was detected once. The method was immunoSEQ multiplex PCR; TCRdb's version includes in-frame clones alone and lacks a portion of them. The sample shows roughly 90,000 clones, 72% of them seen only once. Here the sequenced sample was peripheral blood, taken from a patient treated with radiotherapy plus ipilimumab. This receptor was obtained from a human donor with non-small cell lung cancer that progressed on radiotherapy plus ipilimumab.

CDR3 nucleotides: TGTGCCAGCAGTGAAGATGGGAACACTGAAGCTTTCTTT. Residues: CASSEDGNTEAFF. The V and J genes are TRBV2 and TRBJ1-1; D is unresolved. The CDR3 loop spans 13 amino acids. Between the trimmed V and J ends, which lost 1 base and 1 base, there was a span of 4 bases. The germline CDR1 and CDR2 sequences are SNHLY and FYNNEI. Full variable domain (remainder filled in from reference TRBV2 and TRBJ1-1): EPEVTQTPSHQVTQMGQEVILRCVPISNHLYFYWYRQILGQKVEFLVSFYNNEISEKSEIFDDQFSVERPDGSNFTLKIRSTKLEDSAMYFCASSEDGNTEAFFGQGTRLTVV.